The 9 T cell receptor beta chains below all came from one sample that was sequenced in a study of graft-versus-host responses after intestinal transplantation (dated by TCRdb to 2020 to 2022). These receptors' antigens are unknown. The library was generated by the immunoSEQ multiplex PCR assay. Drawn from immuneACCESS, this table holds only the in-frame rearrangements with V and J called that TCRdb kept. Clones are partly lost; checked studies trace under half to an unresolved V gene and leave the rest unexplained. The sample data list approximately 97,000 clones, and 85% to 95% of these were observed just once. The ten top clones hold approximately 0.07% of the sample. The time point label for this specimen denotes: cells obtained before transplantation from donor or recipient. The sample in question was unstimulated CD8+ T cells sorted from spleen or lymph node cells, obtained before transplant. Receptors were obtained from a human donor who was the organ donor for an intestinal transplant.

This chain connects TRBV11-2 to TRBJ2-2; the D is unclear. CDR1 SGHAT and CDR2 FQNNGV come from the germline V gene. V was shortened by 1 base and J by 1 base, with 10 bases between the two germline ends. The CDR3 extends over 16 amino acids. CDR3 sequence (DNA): TGTGCCAGCAGCTTAGGCGGCAGAATGAACACCGGGGAGCTGTTTTTT. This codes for CASSLGGRMNTGELFF.

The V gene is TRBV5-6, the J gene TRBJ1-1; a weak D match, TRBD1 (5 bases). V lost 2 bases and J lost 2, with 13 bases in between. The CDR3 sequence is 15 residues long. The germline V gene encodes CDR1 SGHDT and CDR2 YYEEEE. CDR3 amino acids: CASSFRGWRNTEAFF. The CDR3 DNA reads TGTGCCAGCAGCTTTCGGGGGTGGAGAAACACTGAAGCTTTCTTT.

The CDR3 loop reads CSASKRVTEAFF. The CDR3 DNA follows: TGCAGCGCCTCAAAGCGGGTAACTGAAGCTTTCTTT. This sequence joins TRBV29-1 and TRBJ1-1; D gene ambiguous. In germline, CDR1 is SQVTM, CDR2 ANQGSEA. Trimming took 7 bases from V and 5 from J, leaving 14 bases between them. This CDR3 has 12 residues.

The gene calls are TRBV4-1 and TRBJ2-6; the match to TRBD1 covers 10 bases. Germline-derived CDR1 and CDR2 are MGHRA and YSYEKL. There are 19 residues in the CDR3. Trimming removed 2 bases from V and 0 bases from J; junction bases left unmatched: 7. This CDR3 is CASSQKRTGGGSGANVLTF. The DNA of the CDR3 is TGCGCCAGCAGCCAAAAGAGGACAGGGGGAGGCTCTGGGGCCAACGTCCTGACTTTC.

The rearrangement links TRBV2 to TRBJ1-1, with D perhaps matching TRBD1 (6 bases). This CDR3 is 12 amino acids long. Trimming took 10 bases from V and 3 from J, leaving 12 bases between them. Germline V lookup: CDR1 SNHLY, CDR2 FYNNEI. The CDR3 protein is CATLYRDTEAFF. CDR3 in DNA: TGTGCCACCCTCTACAGGGACACTGAAGCTTTCTTT.

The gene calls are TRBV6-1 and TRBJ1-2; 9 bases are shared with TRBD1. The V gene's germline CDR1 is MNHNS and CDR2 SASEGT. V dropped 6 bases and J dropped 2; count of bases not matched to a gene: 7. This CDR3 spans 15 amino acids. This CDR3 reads CASSRTGTGNYGYTF. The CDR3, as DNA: TGTGCCAGCAGCCGGACCGGGACAGGGAACTATGGCTACACCTTC.

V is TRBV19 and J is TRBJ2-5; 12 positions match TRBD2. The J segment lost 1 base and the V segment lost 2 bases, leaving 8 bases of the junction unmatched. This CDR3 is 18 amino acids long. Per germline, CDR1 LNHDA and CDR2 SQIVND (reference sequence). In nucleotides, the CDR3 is TGTGCCAGTAGTATATGGCCTAGCGGGGGGGTCCCCCAAGAGACCCAGTACTTC. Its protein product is CASSIWPSGGVPQETQYF. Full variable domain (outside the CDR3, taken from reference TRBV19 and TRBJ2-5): DGGITQSPKYLFRKEGQNVTLSCEQNLNHDAMYWYRQDPGQGLRLIYYSQIVNDFQKGDIAEGYSVSREKKESFPLTVTSAQKNPTAFYLCASSIWPSGGVPQETQYFGPGTRLLVL.

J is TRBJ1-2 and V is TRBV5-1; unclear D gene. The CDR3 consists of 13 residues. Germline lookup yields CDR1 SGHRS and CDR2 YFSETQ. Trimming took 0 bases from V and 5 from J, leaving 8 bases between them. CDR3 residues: CASSLVTEYGYTF. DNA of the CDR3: TGCGCCAGCAGCTTGGTGACGGAGTATGGCTACACCTTC.

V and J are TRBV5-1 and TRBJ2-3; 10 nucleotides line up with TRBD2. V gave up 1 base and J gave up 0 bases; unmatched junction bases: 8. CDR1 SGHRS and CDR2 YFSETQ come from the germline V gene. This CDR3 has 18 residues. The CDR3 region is CASSLYSGGAKSTDTQYF. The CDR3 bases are TGCGCCAGCAGCTTGTACAGCGGGGGGGCAAAAAGCACAGATACGCAGTATTTT.